The clone carrying this T cell receptor beta chain was picked up one time. The gene names here belong to mouse. Coverage ceases 1 residue before the CDR3 finishes, and the germline J gene fills in the end. The data were taken from a study of tissue T cells after allogeneic stem cell transplantation. Germline V gives CDR1 LGHNA, CDR2 YNLKQL (reference sequence). The CDR3 totals 15 residues. V lost 0 bases, J lost 3 bases, and 10 bases lay in between. Libraries were prepared by immunoSEQ multiplex PCR; TCRdb keeps only in-frame clonotypes and omits some of them. The sample includes about 2,000 clones, about half seen only once; the top ten take nearly 25%. The time point denotes: mouse harvest day 7 after allogeneic transplant. Tail vein injection delivered 10^7 T-cell-depleted bone marrow cells and 10^6 splenic CD5+ T cells.

The rearrangement joins TRBV5 to TRBJ2-5; the D gene is possibly TRBD2 (6 bases). This clonotype was sampled from a female BALB/c mouse given C57BL/6 T cells with graft-versus-host disease after an allogeneic hematopoietic cell transplant. The sample consisted of spleen. This CDR3 is CASSQDSGAQDTQYF. The covered CDR3 bases are TGTGCCAGCAGCCAAGATTCTGGGGCGCAAGACACCCAGTAC.